The clone carrying this T cell receptor (beta chain) has just a few counts. The data are from a study of blood T cell repertoires in COVID-19. Looked up from germline, CDR1 is MNHNY and CDR2 is SVGAGI (reference sequence). The V end was cut by 0 bases, the J end by 2 bases, with 10 bases between. This CDR3 is 15 amino acids long. The authors' processing: Reference gene primer amplification yielded estimated nucleated cell counts. Assay: immunoSEQ multiplex PCR; the TCRdb copy retains only in-frame clones and omits some. Clone size and the V and J calls come from that table; the DNA yielded D and trimming. The sample comprises around 190,000 clones, 60% to 85% of which are singletons, and roughly 8.8% rests with the top ten.

The TCR was taken from a woman in her fifties or sixties with active or convalescent COVID-19. The genes are TRBV6-6 and TRBJ1-1, with TRBD1 as a possible D gene (6 bases). Sequencing used peripheral blood. The CDR3 DNA follows: TGTGCCAGCAGTTACTCCAGGGGATCAAACACTGAAGCTTTCTTT. It codes for CASSYSRGSNTEAFF.